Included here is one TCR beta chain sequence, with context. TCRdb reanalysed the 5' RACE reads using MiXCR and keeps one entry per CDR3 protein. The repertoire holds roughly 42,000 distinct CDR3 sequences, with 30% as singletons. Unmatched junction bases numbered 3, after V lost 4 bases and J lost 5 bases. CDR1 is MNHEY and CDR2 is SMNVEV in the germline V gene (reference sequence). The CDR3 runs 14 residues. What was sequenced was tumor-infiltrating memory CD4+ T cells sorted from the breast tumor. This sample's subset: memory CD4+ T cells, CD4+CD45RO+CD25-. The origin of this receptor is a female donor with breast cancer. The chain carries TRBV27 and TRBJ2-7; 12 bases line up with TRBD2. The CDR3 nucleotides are TGTGCCAGCAGTTGGACTAGCGGGAAGGACGAGCAGTACTTC. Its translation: CASSWTSGKDEQYF.